This T cell receptor beta chain was recorded in a study of cytotoxic CD8 clonotypes in ibrutinib-treated CLL. About the study: Median treatment time before response sampling was about 12 months, range 6 to 36. Study-wide results and caveats: Upon ibrutinib response clonality rose, and upon progression it fell back toward baseline.

Cryopreserved PBMCs supplied about 2 micrograms of genomic DNA for TCR beta libraries. Looked up from germline, CDR1 is SGDLS and CDR2 is YYNGEE. The CDR3 runs to 17 residues. Trimming removed 2 bases from V and 5 bases from J; junction bases left unmatched: 11. Only in-frame clones appear in the TCRdb table, and some are missing; sequencing was by immunoSEQ multiplex PCR. The table lists 150,000 to 200,000 clones, 88% of them singletons. About this clone: Its antigen is not identified.

This chain joins TRBV9 and TRBJ1-3; 9 bases line up with TRBD1. The TCR originated in a human donor with chronic lymphocytic leukemia. Specimen: PBMCs, collected at disease progression, from a patient treated with ibrutinib. DNA of the CDR3: TGTGCCAGCAGCGTCAGGTCCCCAGGGACAGGGCGAAACACCATATATTTT. Its protein is CASSVRSPGTGRNTIYF.